This TCR beta chain was captured in a study of blood T cells in healthy people across ages. The germline V gene encodes CDR1 LNHNV and CDR2 YYDKDF (reference sequence). This CDR3 comprises 18 residues. Study results and caveats: Investigators viewed diversity estimates from one million T cells as underestimates, the study reported. Conclusively comparing naive with antigen-experienced cells was impossible with unsorted PBMCs.

A second PCR, run for roughly 7 to 12 cycles, used a sample-barcoded 5' primer plus a J-beta primer mix. MiXCR was run by TCRdb on the 5' RACE reads, yielding one entry per CDR3 protein. The sample contains 700,000 to 950,000 distinct CDR3 sequences, about 40% of which appear only once. With regard to this clonotype: The antigen remains undetermined.

V gene TRBV15 combines with J gene TRBJ2-7, with TRBD2 matching over 10 bases. The DNA end is more similar to TRBJ2-4, so the J call may be wrong. Sequenced: blood. This TCR was recovered from a woman aged 55-70 years in good health. This chain's CDR3 is CATSRVGSTSGAKNIQYF. Written as DNA, the CDR3 is TGTGCCACCAGCAGAGTTGGTAGTACTAGCGGGGCTAAAAACATTCAGTACTTC.